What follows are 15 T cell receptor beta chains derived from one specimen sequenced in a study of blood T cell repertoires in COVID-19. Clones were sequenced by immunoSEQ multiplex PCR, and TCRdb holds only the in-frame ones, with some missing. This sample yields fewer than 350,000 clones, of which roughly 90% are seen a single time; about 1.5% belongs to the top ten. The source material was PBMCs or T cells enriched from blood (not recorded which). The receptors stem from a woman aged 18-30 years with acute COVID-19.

The CDR3 nucleotides are TGTGCCAGCAGCTTAAGGCTAGCGGGAGGCGGCAATGAGCAGTTCTTC. Protein product: CASSLRLAGGGNEQFF. V gene TRBV7-2 combines with J gene TRBJ2-1; TRBD2 agrees at 11 bases. The germline CDR1 and CDR2 sequences are SGHTA and FQGNSA. The CDR3 sequence is 16 residues long. The V segment lost 2 bases and the J segment 6 bases; nucleotides outside the gene matches: 6. The complete variable domain, with remaining parts taken from reference TRBV7-2 and TRBJ2-1, reads GAGVSQSPSNKVTEKGKDVELRCDPISGHTALYWYRQSLGQGLEFLIYFQGNSAPDKSGLPSDRFSAERTGGSVSTLTIQRTQQEDSAVYLCASSLRLAGGGNEQFFGPGTRLTVL.

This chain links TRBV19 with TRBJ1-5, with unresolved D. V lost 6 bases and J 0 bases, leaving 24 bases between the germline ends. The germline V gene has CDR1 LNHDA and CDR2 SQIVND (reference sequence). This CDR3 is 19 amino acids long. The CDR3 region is CASRDRSGFRVFSNQPQHF. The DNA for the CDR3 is TGTGCCAGTAGAGACCGGTCCGGGTTCCGGGTTTTTAGCAATCAGCCCCAGCATTTT.

The CDR3 sequence: CAWSRNNRGQGNQPQHF. Written as DNA, the CDR3 is TGTGCCTGGAGTCGAAACAACAGGGGGCAGGGCAATCAGCCCCAGCATTTT. The genes are TRBV30 and TRBJ1-5, with 9 bases matching TRBD1. The CDR3 has 17 amino acids. V was clipped by 2 bases and J by 2 bases; unmatched bases: 10. The germline CDR1 and CDR2 sequences are GTSNPN and SVGIG (reference sequence).

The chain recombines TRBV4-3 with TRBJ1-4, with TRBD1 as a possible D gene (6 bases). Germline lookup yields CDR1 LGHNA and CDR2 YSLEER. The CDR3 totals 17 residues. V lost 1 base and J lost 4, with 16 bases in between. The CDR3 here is CASSQGHRTENNEKLFF. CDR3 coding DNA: TGCGCCAGCAGCCAAGGCCATCGGACAGAAAATAATGAAAAACTGTTTTTT.

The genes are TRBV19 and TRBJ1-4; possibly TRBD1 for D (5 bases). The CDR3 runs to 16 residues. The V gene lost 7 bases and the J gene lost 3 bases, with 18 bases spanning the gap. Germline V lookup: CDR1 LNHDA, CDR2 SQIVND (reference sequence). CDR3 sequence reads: CASNYRYGGANEKLFF. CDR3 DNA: TGTGCCAGTAACTACCGATACGGGGGGGCTAATGAAAAACTGTTTTTT.

CDR3 region: CATSDPGGSETQYF. CDR3 nucleotides: TGTGCCACCAGCGACCCGGGGGGGTCAGAGACCCAGTACTTC. The chain recombines TRBV15 with TRBJ2-5; TRBD2 aligns across 8 bases. CDR1 is LNHNV, CDR2 YYDKDF, per germline (reference sequence). CDR3 length equals 14 residues. V trimming: 5 bases; J trimming: 4 bases; junction bases outside the gene matches: 6.

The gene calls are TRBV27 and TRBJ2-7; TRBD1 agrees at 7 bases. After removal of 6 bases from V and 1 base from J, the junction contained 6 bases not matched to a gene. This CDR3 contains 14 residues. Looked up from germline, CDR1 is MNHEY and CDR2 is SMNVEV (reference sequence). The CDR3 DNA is TGTGCCAGCAGCAAGACAGGGCAGTCCTACGAGCAGTACTTC. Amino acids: CASSKTGQSYEQYF.

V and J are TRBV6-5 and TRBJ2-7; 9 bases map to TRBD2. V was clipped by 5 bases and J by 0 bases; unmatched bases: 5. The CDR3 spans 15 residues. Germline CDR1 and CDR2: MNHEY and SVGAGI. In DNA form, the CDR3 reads TGTGCCAGCAGTAGACTAGCGGACAGCTCCTACGAGCAGTACTTC. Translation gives CASSRLADSSYEQYF.

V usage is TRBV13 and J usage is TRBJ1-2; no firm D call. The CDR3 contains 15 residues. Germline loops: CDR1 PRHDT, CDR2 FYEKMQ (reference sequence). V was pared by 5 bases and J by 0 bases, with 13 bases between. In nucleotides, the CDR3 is TGTGCCAGCAGCCGGAGGAGGACCGCTAACTATGGCTACACCTTC. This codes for CASSRRRTANYGYTF. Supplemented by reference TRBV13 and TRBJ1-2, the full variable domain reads AAGVIQSPRHLIKEKRETATLKCYPIPRHDTVYWYQQGPGQDPQFLISFYEKMQSDKGSIPDRFSAQQFSDYHSELNMSSLELGDSALYFCASSRRRTANYGYTFGSGTRLTVV.

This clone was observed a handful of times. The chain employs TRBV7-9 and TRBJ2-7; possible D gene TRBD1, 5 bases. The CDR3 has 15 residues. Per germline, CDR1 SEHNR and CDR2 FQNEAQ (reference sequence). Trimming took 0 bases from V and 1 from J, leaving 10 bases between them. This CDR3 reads CASSLATTESYEQYF. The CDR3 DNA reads TGTGCCAGCAGCTTAGCGACGACAGAGTCCTACGAGCAGTACTTC.

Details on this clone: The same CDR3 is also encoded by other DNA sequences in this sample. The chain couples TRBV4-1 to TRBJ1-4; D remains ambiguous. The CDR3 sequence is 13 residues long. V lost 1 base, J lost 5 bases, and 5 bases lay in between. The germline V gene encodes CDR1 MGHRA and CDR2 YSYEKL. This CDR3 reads CASSQGVNEKLFF. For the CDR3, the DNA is TGCGCCAGCAGCCAAGGAGTGAATGAAAAACTGTTTTTT.

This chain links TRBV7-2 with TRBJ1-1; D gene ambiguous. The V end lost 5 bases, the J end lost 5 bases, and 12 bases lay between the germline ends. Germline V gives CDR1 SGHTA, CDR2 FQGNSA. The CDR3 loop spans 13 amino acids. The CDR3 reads CASSPRGATEAFF. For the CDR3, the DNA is TGTGCCAGCAGCCCACGAGGCGCGACTGAAGCTTTCTTT.

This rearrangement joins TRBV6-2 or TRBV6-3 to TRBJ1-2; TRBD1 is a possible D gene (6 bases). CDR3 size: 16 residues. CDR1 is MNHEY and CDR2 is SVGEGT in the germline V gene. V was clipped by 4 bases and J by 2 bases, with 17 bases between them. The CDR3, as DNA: TGTGCCAGCAGTTTCCTTCCGGACAGTCAGAACTATGGCTACACCTTC. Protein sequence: CASSFLPDSQNYGYTF.

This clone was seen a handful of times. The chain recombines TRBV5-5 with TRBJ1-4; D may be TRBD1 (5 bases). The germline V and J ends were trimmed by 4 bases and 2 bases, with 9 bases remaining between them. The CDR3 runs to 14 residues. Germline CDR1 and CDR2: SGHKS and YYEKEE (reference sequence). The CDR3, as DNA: TGTGCCAGCAGCCGGACACTCACTAATGAAAAACTGTTTTTT. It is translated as CASSRTLTNEKLFF.

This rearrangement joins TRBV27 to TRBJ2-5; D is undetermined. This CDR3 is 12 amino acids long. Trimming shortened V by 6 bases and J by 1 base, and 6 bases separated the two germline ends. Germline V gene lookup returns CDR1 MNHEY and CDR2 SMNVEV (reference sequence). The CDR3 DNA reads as TGTGCCAGCAGATCACTCCAAGAGACCCAGTACTTC. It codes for CASRSLQETQYF.